This TCR beta chain was identified in a study of T cells in Graves' hyperthyroidism and ophthalmopathy. Findings of the study overall: Stable hyperthyroidism was separated from ophthalmopathy by a model based on 13 V-J features. Most clonotypes expanded in the thyroid (above 0.001) were also present in blood. For ophthalmopathy, model prediction preceded onset by a median approximately 6 months.

Turning to this clonotype: The antigen remains undetermined.

The V segment lost 0 bases and the J segment 3 bases; nucleotides outside the gene matches: 10. Germline CDR1 reads DFQATT; CDR2 reads SNEGSKA (reference sequence). The CDR3 runs 17 residues. Uncontrolled infection, other autoimmune disease, pregnancy and lactation each barred patients from inclusion. The CDR3 regions of TCR beta were amplified from RNA transcripts. Using the HTBI primer set, a first-round RT-PCR was run on the TCR CDR3. TCRdb reprocessed the multiplex PCR reads with MiXCR, giving one entry per CDR3 protein. The sample holds 600,000 or so distinct CDR3 sequences, roughly 46% seen once.

The material sequenced was peripheral blood or thyroid tissue (not recorded which). V usage is TRBV20-1 and J usage is TRBJ2-5; 10 bases align to TRBD2. The sequence was obtained from a woman between 18 and 29 years old with Graves' hyperthyroidism. CDR3 in DNA: TGCAGTGCTAGAGATAAACGGACTAGCGGTCCCAAAGAGACCCAGTACTTC. Translating gives CSARDKRTSGPKETQYF.